This passage covers 16 T cell receptor beta chains from one sample sequenced in a study of cytomegalovirus exposure and HLA in healthy donors. The PCR ran on 60 Vbeta and 13 Jbeta primers. Repertoires were generated with immunoSEQ multiplex PCR, while TCRdb's copy carries only in-frame clones and drops some. The top ten hold less than 7.5% of the sample, which has under 150,000 clones, 70% to 80% seen once. What was sequenced was PBMCs. Source of these receptors: a woman aged 35 to 49 in good health and CMV-seropositive.

The gene calls are TRBV5-4 and TRBJ2-3; TRBD2 aligns across 7 bases. The length of the CDR3 is 17 residues. Looked up from germline, CDR1 is SGHNT and CDR2 is YYREEE (reference sequence). V was pared by 3 bases and J by 0 bases, with 10 bases of the junction left unmatched. CDR3 in amino acids: CASSSPPSGASTDTQYF. For the CDR3, the DNA is TGTGCCAGCAGCTCTCCTCCTAGCGGAGCGAGCACAGATACGCAGTATTTT.

The V call is TRBV6-1, the J call TRBJ2-7; tentative D call: TRBD1 (6 bases). CDR3 length: 14 amino acids. CDR1 MNHNS and CDR2 SASEGT come from the germline V gene. Deletions cut 0 bases from V and 2 bases from J, with 8 bases between. In nucleotides, the CDR3 is TGTGCCAGCAGTGAAGCGGGGGCGGCCTACGAGCAGTACTTC. Amino acids: CASSEAGAAYEQYF.

The rearrangement joins TRBV5-5 to TRBJ1-2, with 7 bases fitting TRBD1. The germline gives CDR1 SGHKS, CDR2 YYEKEE (reference sequence). The ends lost 0 bases at V and 4 bases at J; junction bases unmatched: 3. The CDR3 has 14 residues. The chain's CDR3 is CASSLVQGIYGYTF. The CDR3 DNA sequence: TGTGCCAGCAGCTTGGTACAGGGGATCTATGGCTACACCTTC.

In DNA, the CDR3 is TGTGCCAGCAGCACCCGCGGCAGCAATGAGCAGTTCTTC. It is translated as CASSTRGSNEQFF. J is TRBJ2-1 and V is TRBV5-8; the D is unclear. The V gene's germline CDR1 is SGHTS and CDR2 YDEGEE. The CDR3 sequence is 13 residues long. The V and J ends lost 4 bases and 6 bases respectively, with 11 bases between them. Filled out from reference TRBV5-8 and TRBJ2-1, the complete variable domain reads EAGVTQSPTHLIKTRGQQATLRCSPISGHTSVYWYQQALGLGLQFLLWYDEGEERNRGNFPPRFSGRQFPNYSSELNVNALELEDSALYLCASSTRGSNEQFFGPGTRLTVL.

The chain has TRBV11-1 and TRBJ2-3; 11 bases are a match to TRBD2. The germline V gene encodes CDR1 SGHAT and CDR2 FQDESV (reference sequence). This CDR3 region has 14 residues. V lost 2 bases to trimming and J lost 5 bases; unmatched junction nucleotides: 0. CDR3 in DNA: TGTGCCAGCAGCTTACTAGCGGGAGGAGATACGCAGTATTTT. It translates to CASSLLAGGDTQYF.

This chain links TRBV6-1 with TRBJ2-4, with 10 bases aligning to TRBD2. The V and J ends lost 6 bases and 6 bases, in that order; junction bases with no gene match: 5. This CDR3 contains 14 residues. The germline gives CDR1 MNHNS, CDR2 SASEGT. In DNA, the CDR3 is TGTGCCAGCAGCCCTAGCGGGAGTCGAAACATTCAGTACTTC. The encoded protein is CASSPSGSRNIQYF.

The table lists this clone with many counts. This rearrangement joins TRBV18 to TRBJ1-1; 9 positions agree with TRBD1. Germline V gene lookup returns CDR1 KGHSH and CDR2 LQKENI. The CDR3 consists of 12 residues. V shed 3 bases and J 10 bases; nucleotides not matched to a gene: 3. Here the CDR3 DNA reads TGTGCCAGCTCACCTGGACAGGGGCGAGCTTTCTTT. This translates into CASSPGQGRAFF.

The chain employs TRBV5-1 and TRBJ2-2, with 9 nucleotides matching TRBD2. The CDR3 has 16 residues. Germline V gene data show CDR1 as SGHRS and CDR2 as YFSETQ. V gave up 1 base and J gave up 8 bases; unmatched junction bases: 9. Written as DNA, the CDR3 is TGCGCCAGCAGCTTGAGAGTAGCGGGAGAGACTGGGGAGCTGTTTTTT. Protein: CASSLRVAGETGELFF.

This clone was recorded a few times. The chain links TRBV6-5 to TRBJ2-7; 9 bases map to TRBD2. V trimming: 6 bases; J trimming: 4 bases; junction bases outside the gene matches: 7. The germline V gene encodes CDR1 MNHEY and CDR2 SVGAGI. The CDR3 spans 14 residues. The CDR3 region is CASRETSGWYEQYF. The CDR3 nucleotides are TGTGCCAGCAGGGAGACTAGCGGTTGGTACGAGCAGTACTTC.

The table lists this clone with a few counts. V is TRBV4-1 and J is TRBJ2-7; 8 nucleotides agree with TRBD1. The CDR3 totals 14 residues. Germline CDR1 MGHRA, CDR2 YSYEKL. With 3 bases clipped from V and 5 bases from J, the junction kept 6 bases outside the gene matches. The DNA of the CDR3 is TGCGCCAGCAGCCACCGGGACAGGCCCAACGAGCAGTACTTC. The encoded protein is CASSHRDRPNEQYF.

V is TRBV2 and J is TRBJ1-1; D ambiguous. Germline-derived CDR1 and CDR2 are SNHLY and FYNNEI. V lost 11 bases, J lost 0 bases, and 7 bases lay in between. The CDR3 is made up of 11 amino acids. The CDR3 bases are TGTGCCGATAGATTGAACACTGAAGCTTTCTTT. It encodes CADRLNTEAFF.

In this sample, this clone turned up once. The V and J genes are TRBV27 and TRBJ2-3; D perhaps matches TRBD1 (5 bases). The V gene's germline CDR1 is MNHEY and CDR2 SMNVEV (reference sequence). The CDR3 is made up of 15 amino acids. V lost 3 bases to trimming and J lost 2 bases, with 12 bases between them. CDR3: CASSLSAGITDTQYF. CDR3 DNA sequence: TGTGCCAGCAGTTTGTCGGCAGGGATCACAGATACGCAGTATTTT.

This clone came up once. The chain is built from TRBV13 and TRBJ2-3; 7 positions match TRBD2. CDR1 is PRHDT, CDR2 FYEKMQ, per germline (reference sequence). There are 18 residues in the CDR3. Germline trimming cut 5 bases from V and 0 bases from J; bases unmatched to any gene: 14. CDR3 sequence (DNA): TGTGCCAGCAGCCACAGAGAGTCCCCTAGCGGCAGCACAGATACGCAGTATTTT. Translating it yields CASSHRESPSGSTDTQYF. The variable domain in full, completed from reference TRBV13 and TRBJ2-3, reads AAGVIQSPRHLIKEKRETATLKCYPIPRHDTVYWYQQGPGQDPQFLISFYEKMQSDKGSIPDRFSAQQFSDYHSELNMSSLELGDSALYFCASSHRESPSGSTDTQYFGPGTRLTVL.

This clone came up a few times. The V call is TRBV6-1, the J call TRBJ2-7; D possibly corresponds to TRBD2 (5 bases). The germline CDR1 and CDR2 sequences are MNHNS and SASEGT. The CDR3 is made up of 13 amino acids. V was clipped by 8 bases and J by 3 bases, with 14 bases between them. The CDR3 sequence is CASRYGVGYEQYF. The CDR3 nucleotides are TGTGCCAGCCGCTACGGGGTGGGCTACGAGCAGTACTTC.

The J gene is TRBJ2-3, the V gene TRBV5-4; TRBD2 might be the D (6 bases). Trimming shortened V by 0 bases and J by 2 bases, and 10 bases separated the two germline ends. The germline V gene encodes CDR1 SGHNT and CDR2 YYREEE (reference sequence). This CDR3 contains 15 residues. The CDR3 coding sequence is TGTGCCAGCAGCTTGGATGGCGGGGCCACAGATACGCAGTATTTT. This codes for CASSLDGGATDTQYF.

V and J are TRBV6-1 and TRBJ2-7; D might be TRBD1 (5 bases). Germline V gives CDR1 MNHNS, CDR2 SASEGT. The germline V and J ends were trimmed by 0 bases and 5 bases, with 11 bases remaining between them. The CDR3 is 14 amino acids. The CDR3: CASSEAKGFDEQYF. The CDR3 coding sequence is TGTGCCAGCAGTGAAGCGAAGGGGTTCGACGAGCAGTACTTC.